This T cell receptor (beta chain) was documented in a study of CD8+ T cells in alopecia areata. Study-level information: A regimen of oral tofacitinib, 5 to 10 mg twice daily, was given to treated patients.

Extraction and reverse transcription of RNA yielded cDNA as the sequencing template. Generated by immunoSEQ multiplex PCR, the TCRdb table keeps only in-frame clones and is missing some. The sample has under 350,000 clones, 58% seen once. Treatment noted: oral pan-JAK inhibitor, 5-10 mg twice daily. This TCR was recovered from a human donor with alopecia areata. Here the sequenced sample was CD4+ T cells sorted from blood, taken at week 24, from a patient treated with tofacitinib.

The CDR3: CAWSVGLLETDGYTF. In DNA form, the CDR3 reads TGTGCCTGGAGTGTAGGTTTACTGGAAACGGATGGCTACACCTTC. The chain recombines TRBV30 with TRBJ1-2; D ambiguous. Germline CDR1 and CDR2: GTSNPN and SVGIG (reference sequence). V dropped 0 bases and J dropped 6 bases, with 17 bases sitting between them. The CDR3 is 15 residues long.